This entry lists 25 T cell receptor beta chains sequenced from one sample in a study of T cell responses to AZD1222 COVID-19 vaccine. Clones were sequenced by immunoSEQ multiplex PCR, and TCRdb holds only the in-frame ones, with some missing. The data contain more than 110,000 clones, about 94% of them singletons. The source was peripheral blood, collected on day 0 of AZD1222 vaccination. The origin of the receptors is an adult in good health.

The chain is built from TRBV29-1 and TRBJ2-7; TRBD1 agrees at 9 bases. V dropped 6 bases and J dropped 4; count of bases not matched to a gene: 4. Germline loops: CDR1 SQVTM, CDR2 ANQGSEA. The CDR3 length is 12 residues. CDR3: CSVRQGDYEQYF. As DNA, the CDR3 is TGCAGCGTCAGACAGGGGGATTACGAGCAGTACTTC.

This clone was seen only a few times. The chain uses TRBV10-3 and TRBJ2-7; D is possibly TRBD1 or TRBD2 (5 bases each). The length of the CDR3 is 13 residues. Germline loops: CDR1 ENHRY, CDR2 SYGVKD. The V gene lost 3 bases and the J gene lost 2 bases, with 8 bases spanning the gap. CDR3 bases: TGTGCCATCAGTGATGTGGGGGCCTACGAGCAGTACTTC. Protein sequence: CAISDVGAYEQYF.

The CDR3 region is CASSSLTSGRGNEQFF. The CDR3 region has the DNA TGTGCCAGCAGCTCCCTGACTAGCGGGAGGGGCAATGAGCAGTTCTTC. This chain uses TRBV11-2 with TRBJ2-1; 14 positions agree with TRBD2. Looked up from germline, CDR1 is SGHAT and CDR2 is FQNNGV. Unmatched junction bases numbered 5, after V lost 4 bases and J lost 6 bases. This CDR3 region has 16 residues.

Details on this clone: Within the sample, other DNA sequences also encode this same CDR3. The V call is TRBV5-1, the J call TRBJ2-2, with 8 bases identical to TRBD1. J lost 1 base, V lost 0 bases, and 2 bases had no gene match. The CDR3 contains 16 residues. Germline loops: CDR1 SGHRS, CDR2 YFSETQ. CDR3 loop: CASSLAGQGNTGELFF. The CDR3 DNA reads TGCGCCAGCAGCTTGGCCGGACAGGGGAACACCGGGGAGCTGTTTTTT.

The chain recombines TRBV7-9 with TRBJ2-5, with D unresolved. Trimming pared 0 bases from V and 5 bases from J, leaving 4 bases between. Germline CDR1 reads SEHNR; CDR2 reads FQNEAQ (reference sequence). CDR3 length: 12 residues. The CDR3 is CASSLADETQYF. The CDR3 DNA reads TGTGCCAGCAGCTTAGCGGACGAGACCCAGTACTTC.

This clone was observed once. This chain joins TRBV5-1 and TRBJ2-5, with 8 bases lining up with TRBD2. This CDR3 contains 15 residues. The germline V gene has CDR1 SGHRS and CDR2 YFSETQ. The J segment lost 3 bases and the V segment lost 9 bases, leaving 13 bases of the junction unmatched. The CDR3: CAIRKSTSGEETQYF. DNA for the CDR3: TGCGCCATCCGAAAAAGCACTAGCGGAGAAGAGACCCAGTACTTC.

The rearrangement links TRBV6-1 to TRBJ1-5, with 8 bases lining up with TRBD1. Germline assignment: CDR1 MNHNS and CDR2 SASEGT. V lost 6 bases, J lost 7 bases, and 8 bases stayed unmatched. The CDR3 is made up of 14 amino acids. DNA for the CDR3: TGTGCCAGCAGCGGACAGGGTGAGAGACAGCCCCAGCATTTT. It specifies CASSGQGERQPQHF.

The CDR3 nucleotides read TGCGCCAGCAGCCCCTCCGGGACGGAAACATTTGGCTACACCTTC. It codes for CASSPSGTETFGYTF. The genes are TRBV5-1 and TRBJ1-2; D is possibly TRBD1 (5 bases). Trimming took off 4 bases at V and 7 bases at J, with 20 bases between the two ends. The CDR3 covers 15 residues. Germline CDR1 and CDR2: SGHRS and YFSETQ.

The CDR3, as DNA: TGTGCCAGCAGTCGGGACAGGGGGCGCGTGGGCGGAACATCCTACGAGCAGTACTTC. Amino acids: CASSRDRGRVGGTSYEQYF. J is TRBJ2-7 and V is TRBV7-8, with 12 positions matching TRBD1. The V and J ends lost 6 bases and 1 base, in that order; junction bases with no gene match: 16. Germline V gene data show CDR1 as SGHVS and CDR2 as FQNEAQ. This CDR3 has 19 amino acids.

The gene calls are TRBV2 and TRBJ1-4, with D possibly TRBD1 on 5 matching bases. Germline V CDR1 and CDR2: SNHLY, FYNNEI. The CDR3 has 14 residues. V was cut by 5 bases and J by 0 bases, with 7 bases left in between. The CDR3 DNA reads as TGTGCCAGCAGTCCACAGGCAACTAATGAAAAACTGTTTTTT. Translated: CASSPQATNEKLFF.

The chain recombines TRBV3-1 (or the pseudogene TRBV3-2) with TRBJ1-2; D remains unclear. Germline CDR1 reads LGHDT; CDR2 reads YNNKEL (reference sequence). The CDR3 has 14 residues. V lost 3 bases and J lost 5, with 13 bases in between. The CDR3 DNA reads TGTGCCAGCAGCCAGGGTATAGGGAATTATGGCTACACCTTC. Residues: CASSQGIGNYGYTF.

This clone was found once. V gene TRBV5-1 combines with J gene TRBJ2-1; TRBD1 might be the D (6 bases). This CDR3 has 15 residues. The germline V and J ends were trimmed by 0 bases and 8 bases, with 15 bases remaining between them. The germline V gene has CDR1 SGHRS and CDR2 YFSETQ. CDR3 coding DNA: TGCGCCAGCAGCTTGGTCAGGGGCAGGGCGGATGAGCAGTTCTTC. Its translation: CASSLVRGRADEQFF.

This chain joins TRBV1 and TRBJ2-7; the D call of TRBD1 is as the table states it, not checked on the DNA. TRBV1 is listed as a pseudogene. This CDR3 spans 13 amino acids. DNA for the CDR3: TGCACCAGCAGCCAAGTTAAGGGGTTCGAGCAGTACTTC. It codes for CTSSQVKGFEQYF.

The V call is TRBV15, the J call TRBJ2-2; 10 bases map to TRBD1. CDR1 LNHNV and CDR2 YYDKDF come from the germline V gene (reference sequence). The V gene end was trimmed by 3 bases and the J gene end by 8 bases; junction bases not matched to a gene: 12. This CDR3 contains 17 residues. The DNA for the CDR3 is TGTGCCACCAGCAGTTACCGGGACAGGGGATATGATGGGGAGCTGTTTTTT. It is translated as CATSSYRDRGYDGELFF.

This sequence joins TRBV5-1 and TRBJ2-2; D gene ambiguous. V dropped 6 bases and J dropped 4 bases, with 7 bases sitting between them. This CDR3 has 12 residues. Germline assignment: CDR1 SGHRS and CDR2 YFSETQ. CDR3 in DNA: TGCGCCAGCACGTCAGTCACCGGGGAGCTGTTTTTT. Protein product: CASTSVTGELFF.

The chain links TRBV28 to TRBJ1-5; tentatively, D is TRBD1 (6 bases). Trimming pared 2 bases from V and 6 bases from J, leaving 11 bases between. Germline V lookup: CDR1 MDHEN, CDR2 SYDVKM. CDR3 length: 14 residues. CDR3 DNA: TGTGCCAGCAGTTTACCAGGGGTGGGTCAGCCCCAGCATTTT. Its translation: CASSLPGVGQPQHF.

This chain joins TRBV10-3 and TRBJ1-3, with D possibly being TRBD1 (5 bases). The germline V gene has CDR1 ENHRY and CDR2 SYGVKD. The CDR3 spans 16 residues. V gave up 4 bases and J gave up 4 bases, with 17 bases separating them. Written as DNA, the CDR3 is TGTGCCATCAGTGGGAAGCAGGGTCTGGCCGGAAACACCATATATTTT. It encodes CAISGKQGLAGNTIYF.

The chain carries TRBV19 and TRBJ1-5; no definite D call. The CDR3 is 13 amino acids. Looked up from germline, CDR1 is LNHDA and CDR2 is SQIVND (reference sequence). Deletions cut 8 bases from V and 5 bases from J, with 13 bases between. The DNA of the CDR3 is TGTGCCAGTGCGACGAGCCGGGATCAGCCCCAGCATTTT. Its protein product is CASATSRDQPQHF.

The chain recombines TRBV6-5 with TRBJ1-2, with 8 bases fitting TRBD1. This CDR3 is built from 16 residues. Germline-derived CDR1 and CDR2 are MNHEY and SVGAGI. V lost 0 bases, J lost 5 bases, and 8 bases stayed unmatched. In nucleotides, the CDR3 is TGTGCCAGCAGTTACTCTCAGGGGGCTGATTTTTATGGCTACACCTTC. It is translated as CASSYSQGADFYGYTF.

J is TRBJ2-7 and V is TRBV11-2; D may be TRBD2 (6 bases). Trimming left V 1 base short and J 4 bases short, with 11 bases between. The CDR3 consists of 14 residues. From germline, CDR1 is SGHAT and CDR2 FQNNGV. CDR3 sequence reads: CASSLVRGWYEQYF. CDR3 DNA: TGTGCCAGCAGCTTAGTTCGGGGGTGGTACGAGCAGTACTTC.

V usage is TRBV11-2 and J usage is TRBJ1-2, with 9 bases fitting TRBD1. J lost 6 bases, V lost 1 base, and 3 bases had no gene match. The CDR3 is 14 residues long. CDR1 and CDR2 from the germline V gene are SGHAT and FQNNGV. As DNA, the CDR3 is TGTGCCAGCAGCTTAGGTCGGACAGGGGATGGCTACACCTTC. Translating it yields CASSLGRTGDGYTF.

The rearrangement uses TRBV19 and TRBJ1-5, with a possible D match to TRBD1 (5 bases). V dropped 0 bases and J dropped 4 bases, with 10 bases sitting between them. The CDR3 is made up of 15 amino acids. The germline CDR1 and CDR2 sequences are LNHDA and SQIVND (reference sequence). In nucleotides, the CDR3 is TGTGCCAGTAGTATAGATGCAAGGGGTAATCAGCCCCAGCATTTT. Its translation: CASSIDARGNQPQHF.

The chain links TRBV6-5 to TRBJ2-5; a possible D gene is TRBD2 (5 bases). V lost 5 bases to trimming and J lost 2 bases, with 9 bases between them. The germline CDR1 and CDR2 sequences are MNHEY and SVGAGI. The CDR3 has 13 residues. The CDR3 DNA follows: TGTGCCAGCAGTCGGACTGATCAAGAGACCCAGTACTTC. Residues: CASSRTDQETQYF.

CDR3 in amino acids: CAWSDNSNQPQHF. For the CDR3, the DNA is TGTGCCTGGAGTGATAATAGCAATCAGCCCCAGCATTTT. The chain couples TRBV30 to TRBJ1-5, with D hard to call. Trimming took off 1 base at V and 0 bases at J, with 4 bases between the two ends. The CDR3 is made up of 13 amino acids. In germline, CDR1 is GTSNPN, CDR2 SVGIG (reference sequence). Together with reference TRBV30 and TRBJ1-5, the CDR3 gives the full variable domain: SQTIHQWPATLVQPVGSPLSLECTVEGTSNPNLYWYRQAAGRGLQLLFYSVGIGQISSEVPQNLSASRPQDRQFILSSKKLLLSDSGFYLCAWSDNSNQPQHFGDGTRLSIL.

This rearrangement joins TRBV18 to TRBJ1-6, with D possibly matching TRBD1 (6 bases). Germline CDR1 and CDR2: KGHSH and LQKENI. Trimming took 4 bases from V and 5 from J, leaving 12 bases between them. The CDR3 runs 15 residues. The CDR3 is CASSRDGGNNSPLHF. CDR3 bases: TGTGCCAGCTCACGAGACGGGGGCAATAATTCACCCCTCCACTTT.